This passage covers 10 T cell receptor beta chains from one sample sequenced in a study of T-cell reconstitution after alpha-beta-depleted transplantation in children. Construction of the TCRbeta library involved unique molecular identifiers. TCRdb used MiXCR to reprocess the PCR reads, holding one entry per CDR3 protein. The sample holds about 360,000 distinct CDR3 sequences, 13% seen once. Material: PBMCs, obtained from the stem cell graft. These TCRs come from a human donor who donated a stem cell graft to a child with Fanconi anemia.

The V call is TRBV7-6, the J call TRBJ2-1; 8 bases are shared with TRBD1. The germline CDR1 and CDR2 sequences are SGHVS and FNYEAQ. This CDR3 has 14 residues. The J segment lost 5 bases and the V segment lost 5 bases, leaving 5 bases of the junction unmatched. The CDR3 reads CASSPGGRNNEQFF. The DNA of the CDR3 is TGTGCCAGCAGCCCAGGGGGCCGAAACAATGAGCAGTTCTTC.

This clonotype occurred a few times. This sequence joins TRBV11-2 and TRBJ2-7; TRBD2 matches 11 bases. CDR3 length: 19 residues. The V gene's germline CDR1 is SGHAT and CDR2 FQNNGV. V dropped 2 bases and J dropped 1; count of bases not matched to a gene: 13. The CDR3 nucleotides are TGTGCCAGCAGCTTATCCCAGGCCCCGGGACTAGCGGTTTCCTACGAGCAGTACTTC. Protein: CASSLSQAPGLAVSYEQYF.

The CDR3 protein is CASSLGVGGHTEAFF. As DNA, the CDR3 is TGTGCCAGCAGCTTGGGTGTCGGAGGGCACACTGAAGCTTTCTTT. V and J are TRBV5-6 and TRBJ1-1; D not certain. Germline-derived CDR1 and CDR2 are SGHDT and YYEEEE. V was cut by 0 bases and J by 3 bases, with 12 bases left in between. This CDR3 region has 15 residues.

This clonotype was found a few times. The J gene is TRBJ2-1, the V gene TRBV5-5, with 9 bases identical to TRBD2. V was pared by 4 bases and J by 0 bases, with 2 bases of the junction left unmatched. CDR3 length equals 15 residues. From germline, CDR1 is SGHKS and CDR2 YYEKEE (reference sequence). The CDR3 sequence: CASSAGGSSYNEQFF. The CDR3 bases are TGTGCCAGCAGCGCGGGGGGGAGCTCCTACAATGAGCAGTTCTTC. Complete variable domain (other parts from reference TRBV5-5 and TRBJ2-1): DAGVTQSPTHLIKTRGQQVTLRCSPISGHKSVSWYQQVLGQGPQFIFQYYEKEERGRGNFPDRFSARQFPNYSSELNVNALLLGDSALYLCASSAGGSSYNEQFFGPGTRLTVL.

The table lists this clonotype with many counts. This chain connects TRBV12-3 or TRBV12-4 to TRBJ1-6; possible D gene TRBD1, 6 bases. Trimming removed 6 bases from V and 2 bases from J, with 11 bases in between. The CDR3 totals 15 residues. This chain's CDR3 is CASSPGQTYNSPLHF. The CDR3 nucleotides read TGTGCCAGCAGCCCGGGACAAACCTATAATTCACCCCTCCACTTT.

The rearrangement links TRBV11-2 to TRBJ2-2; TRBD1 matches at 9 bases. The CDR3 length is 15 residues. Germline loops: CDR1 SGHAT, CDR2 FQNNGV. Trimming removed 11 bases from V and 6 bases from J; junction bases left unmatched: 13. The CDR3 bases are TGTGCCGGCCACCCCGGGACAGGGTTGCCCGGGGAGCTGTTTTTT. Its translation: CAGHPGTGLPGELFF.

This clonotype was counted at least ten times. The gene calls are TRBV25-1 and TRBJ1-1; maybe TRBD1 (5 bases). Trimming pared 3 bases from V and 11 bases from J, leaving 10 bases between. The germline V gene encodes CDR1 MGHDK and CDR2 SYGVNS. This CDR3 region has 11 residues. This CDR3 is CASSEGVWAFF. The CDR3 DNA follows: TGTGCCAGCAGTGAGGGGGTATGGGCTTTCTTT.

This clonotype was seen more than once but under ten times. V is TRBV12-3 or TRBV12-4 and J is TRBJ1-3, with D possibly TRBD1 on 5 matching bases. The V and J ends lost 7 bases and 4 bases respectively, with 14 bases between them. The CDR3 is 14 residues long. The CDR3 loop is CASIPRGRGNTIYF. The CDR3, as DNA: TGTGCCAGCATCCCACGGGGGAGAGGAAACACCATATATTTT.

The chain joins TRBV7-8 to TRBJ2-1, with 10 bases aligning to TRBD2. The length of the CDR3 is 15 residues. Germline CDR1 and CDR2: SGHVS and FQNEAQ. J gave up 8 bases and V 4 bases, and 8 bases lay outside the gene matches. In DNA, the CDR3 is TGTGCCAGCAGCTCTGAGCGGGGGGGCCTAGATGAGCAGTTCTTC. Encoded protein: CASSSERGGLDEQFF.

At least ten counts were recorded for this clonotype. The rearrangement joins TRBV29-1 to TRBJ2-1; TRBD1 agrees at 7 bases. Germline V CDR1 and CDR2: SQVTM, ANQGSEA. The CDR3 covers 13 residues. V lost 1 base, J lost 6 bases, and 3 bases stayed unmatched. For the CDR3, the DNA is TGCAGCGTTGAAGTAGGACAGGCCAATGAGCAGTTCTTC. Its protein is CSVEVGQANEQFF.